This entry concerns a single T cell receptor beta chain. The antigen is not known. The junction shows a germline mismatch at one end, possibly a read error. The data were obtained in a study of tumor-infiltrating lymphocytes in primary liver carcinoma. Looking at the study overall: Men and women, 30 to 69 years of age, made up the patients. Lesions, classed as T1-T3 N0M0, spanned about 4.2 to 10 cm across. Study-level points and caveats: Tumor region pairs shared more overlap than did tumor-adjacent and tumor-blood pairs.

Starting material for RNA and DNA co-extraction consisted of roughly 19-34 mg of unsorted bulk tissue. Patients' primary liver carcinoma was surgically resected. This CDR3 is built from 14 residues. Germline-derived CDR1 and CDR2 are SGHAT and FQNNGV. The template, approximately 500 ng total RNA, yielded TCR beta cDNA made with a constant-region primer. Library construction for TCR beta comprised three nested multiplex PCR rounds performed with slightly modified ARM-PCR. Primers for the first two PCR rounds were TRBV1-TRBV30 forward primers and a C-beta reverse primer (around 11 cycles per round). TCRdb reanalysed the multiplex PCR reads using MiXCR and keeps one entry per CDR3 protein. This sample has roughly 200,000 distinct CDR3 sequences, with approximately 80% found just once.

This sequence was found in a man aged 35 to 55 with primary liver carcinoma and hepatitis B virus infection. The chain has TRBV11-2 and TRBJ2-7; D possibly corresponds to TRBD1 (6 bases). The sample taken for sequencing was tumor tissue from primary liver carcinoma. As DNA, the CDR3 is TGTGCCAGCACTTCTGACAGGAACTCCTACGAGCACTACTTC. This codes for CASTSDRNSYEHYF.